This entry lists 31 T cell receptor beta chains sequenced from one sample in a study of blood T cell repertoires in COVID-19. Sequencing used immunoSEQ multiplex PCR; TCRdb keeps in-frame clones, though not all of them. The sample shows around 330,000 clones, about nine tenths of them seen only once. What was sequenced was PBMCs or T cells enriched from blood (not recorded which). These receptors were obtained from a woman in her thirties or forties who had recovered from COVID-19.

The chain is built from TRBV7-9 and TRBJ2-4, with 8 bases aligning to TRBD2. Germline lookup yields CDR1 SEHNR and CDR2 FQNEAQ (reference sequence). With 6 bases clipped from V and 0 bases from J, the junction kept 13 bases outside the gene matches. CDR3 length: 18 amino acids. The chain's CDR3 is CASSTPGGGPLAKNIQYF. For the CDR3, the DNA is TGTGCCAGCAGTACTCCCGGGGGGGGCCCTCTAGCCAAAAACATTCAGTACTTC. Full variable domain (remainder filled in from reference TRBV7-9 and TRBJ2-4): DTGVSQNPRHKITKRGQNVTFRCDPISEHNRLYWYRQTLGQGPEFLTYFQNEAQLEKSRLLSDRFSAERPKGSFSTLEIQRTEQGDSAMYLCASSTPGGGPLAKNIQYFGAGTRLSVL.

The rearrangement joins TRBV20-1 to TRBJ1-6; the D is unclear. The CDR3 runs 10 residues. From germline, CDR1 is DFQATT and CDR2 SNEGSKA (reference sequence). Trimming shortened V by 5 bases and J by 11 bases, and 7 bases separated the two germline ends. CDR3 DNA sequence: TGCAGTGCTCTCCCCCCACCCCTCCACTTT. Residues: CSALPPPLHF.

The genes are TRBV28 and TRBJ1-5, with D perhaps matching TRBD1 (5 bases). The CDR3 runs 17 residues. Trimming took 3 bases from V and 1 from J, leaving 16 bases between them. CDR1 MDHEN and CDR2 SYDVKM come from the germline V gene. DNA for the CDR3: TGTGCCAGCAGTTTGCTGCCCAGGGCAGGGAGCAATCAGCCCCAGCATTTT. Its translation: CASSLLPRAGSNQPQHF.

The J gene is TRBJ2-1, the V gene TRBV6-5; TRBD2 agrees at 11 bases. Trimming cost V 5 bases and J 7 bases; bases outside gene matches: 7. The CDR3 totals 15 residues. Per the germline V gene, CDR1 is MNHEY and CDR2 is SVGAGI. CDR3 in DNA: TGTGCCAGCAGTCCGCTAGCGGGAGGCTTGAATGAGCAGTTCTTC. Amino acids: CASSPLAGGLNEQFF.

This chain connects TRBV7-2 to TRBJ2-5; D gene uncertain. V was pared by 5 bases and J by 7 bases, with 14 bases between. Germline loops: CDR1 SGHTA, CDR2 FQGNSA. This CDR3 contains 13 residues. CDR3 amino acids: CASSPLDSATQYF. CDR3 coding DNA: TGTGCCAGCAGCCCTCTAGACTCCGCGACCCAGTACTTC.

The chain combines TRBV28 with TRBJ2-7; perhaps TRBD2 as D (5 bases). Per germline, CDR1 MDHEN and CDR2 SYDVKM. Trimming took 5 bases from V and 9 from J, leaving 20 bases between them. The CDR3 has 14 amino acids. The CDR3 reads CASSPPPGIKGQYF. The CDR3 coding sequence is TGTGCCAGCAGTCCCCCACCGGGGATTAAGGGGCAGTACTTC.

V and J are TRBV30 and TRBJ1-6; D is undetermined. This CDR3 comprises 14 residues. V gave up 4 bases and J gave up 6 bases, with 13 bases separating them. Germline V gives CDR1 GTSNPN, CDR2 SVGIG (reference sequence). The CDR3 nucleotides read TGTGCCTGGATTGAGGGAATCGGTAATTCACCCCTCCACTTT. It specifies CAWIEGIGNSPLHF.

CDR3 nucleotides: TGTGCCAGCAGCCCTCGGACAGAGATCCAAGAGACCCAGTACTTC. Translating it yields CASSPRTEIQETQYF. V gene TRBV11-1 combines with J gene TRBJ2-5; tentative D call: TRBD1 (6 bases). Germline CDR1 SGHAT, CDR2 FQDESV (reference sequence). Trimming pared 5 bases from V and 1 base from J, leaving 14 bases between. The CDR3 length is 15 residues.

The chain couples TRBV7-3 to TRBJ2-2; 10 bases are shared with TRBD2. Germline V gene sequence: CDR1 SGHTA, CDR2 FQGTGA. CDR3 length: 16 residues. J was trimmed by 5 bases and V by 5 bases; bases with no gene match: 8. The CDR3 sequence is CASSLTSGAGTGELFF. In nucleotides, the CDR3 is TGTGCCAGCAGCCTTACTAGCGGGGCGGGGACCGGGGAGCTGTTTTTT.

The chain has TRBV28 and TRBJ1-3; D possibly corresponds to TRBD1 (6 bases). The CDR3 is 15 amino acids. Trimming shortened V by 5 bases and J by 2 bases, and 13 bases separated the two germline ends. Germline values: CDR1 MDHEN, CDR2 SYDVKM. The CDR3 nucleotides read TGTGCCAGCAGTCCCCCACAGGGTACTGGAAACACCATATATTTT. This codes for CASSPPQGTGNTIYF.

The chain is built from TRBV6-1 and TRBJ2-7; 10 bases match TRBD1. The CDR3 length is 14 residues. Germline assignment: CDR1 MNHNS and CDR2 SASEGT. The trim removed 3 bases at V and 3 bases at J, leaving 2 bases unmatched. CDR3 in amino acids: CASSERTGGYEQYF. The CDR3 nucleotides read TGTGCCAGCAGTGAGAGGACAGGGGGCTACGAGCAGTACTTC.

This chain uses TRBV28 with TRBJ2-7, with TRBD1 matching 7 bases. The V segment lost 5 bases and the J segment 4 bases; nucleotides outside the gene matches: 14. This CDR3 comprises 16 residues. Germline V lookup: CDR1 MDHEN, CDR2 SYDVKM. The CDR3 sequence: CASSQGQWGTIYEQYF. The CDR3 coding sequence is TGTGCCAGCAGTCAGGGACAGTGGGGCACCATTTACGAGCAGTACTTC.

This rearrangement joins TRBV28 to TRBJ1-1; a weak D match, TRBD1 (6 bases). Trimming left V 7 bases short and J 0 bases short, with 9 bases between. Germline-derived CDR1 and CDR2 are MDHEN and SYDVKM. This CDR3 has 13 residues. The CDR3, as DNA: TGTGCCAGCAAGGGACAACTGAACACTGAAGCTTTCTTT. Its protein is CASKGQLNTEAFF.

The count of this clone is one. The rearrangement joins TRBV29-1 to TRBJ2-7; perhaps TRBD2 as D (5 bases). Trimming took 5 bases from V and 0 from J, leaving 11 bases between them. CDR3 size: 13 residues. Per germline, CDR1 SQVTM and CDR2 ANQGSEA. CDR3 sequence (DNA): TGCAGCGTTCGGGAAACCAGCTCCTACGAGCAGTACTTC. This encodes CSVRETSSYEQYF.

This chain joins TRBV5-6 and TRBJ2-5, with D unclear. Germline V gene data show CDR1 as SGHDT and CDR2 as YYEEEE. This CDR3 spans 15 amino acids. Trimming removed 4 bases from V and 1 base from J, with 14 bases in between. The CDR3 sequence: CASSAEDTLQETQYF. CDR3 nucleotides: TGTGCCAGCAGCGCAGAAGACACCCTCCAAGAGACCCAGTACTTC.

The chain is built from TRBV19 and TRBJ2-1; possible D gene TRBD1, 5 bases. The length of the CDR3 is 16 residues. CDR1 and CDR2 from the germline V gene are LNHDA and SQIVND (reference sequence). V was pared by 0 bases and J by 4 bases, with 13 bases between. The CDR3 DNA sequence: TGTGCCAGTAGTATAGATCTGGGGCGGACGTACAATGAGCAGTTCTTC. Translating it yields CASSIDLGRTYNEQFF.

The chain joins TRBV11-2 to TRBJ2-2, with 11 bases matching TRBD1. The CDR3 is 15 amino acids. The germline V gene encodes CDR1 SGHAT and CDR2 FQNNGV. Trimming removed 4 bases from V and 4 bases from J; junction bases left unmatched: 2. The CDR3 reads CASSSGTGGTGELFF. For the CDR3, the DNA is TGTGCCAGCAGCTCAGGGACAGGGGGCACCGGGGAGCTGTTTTTT.

The rearrangement joins TRBV30 to TRBJ2-1; TRBD2 matches 7 bases. CDR1 and CDR2 from the germline V gene are GTSNPN and SVGIG (reference sequence). The CDR3 runs 15 residues. V dropped 0 bases and J dropped 7; count of bases not matched to a gene: 9. CDR3 residues: CAWSVRAGVGNEQFF. CDR3 nucleotides: TGTGCCTGGAGTGTACGGGCGGGAGTCGGGAATGAGCAGTTCTTC.

The V call is TRBV7-6, the J call TRBJ2-1, with 8 bases aligning to TRBD2. The CDR3 is 14 amino acids. Losses at the gene ends were 1 base for V and 8 bases for J; bases not matched to a gene: 4. The V gene's germline CDR1 is SGHVS and CDR2 FNYEAQ. CDR3 in DNA: TGTGCCAGCAGCTTAGGGCGGGGGGCCGATGAGCAGTTCTTC. Its translation: CASSLGRGADEQFF.

The V gene is TRBV5-1, the J gene TRBJ1-2; 7 nucleotides match TRBD1. The CDR3 contains 14 residues. Germline V gene lookup returns CDR1 SGHRS and CDR2 YFSETQ. V was clipped by 0 bases and J by 7 bases; unmatched bases: 6. The CDR3 nucleotides read TGCGCCAGCAGCTTGGCCGGCAGGGGGTCTGGCTACACCTTC. It codes for CASSLAGRGSGYTF.

The chain joins TRBV18 to TRBJ2-1, with 9 nucleotides matching TRBD2. The CDR3 has 14 residues. Germline CDR1 and CDR2: KGHSH and LQKENI. V trimming: 6 bases; J trimming: 7 bases; junction bases outside the gene matches: 7. CDR3 in amino acids: CASSPSSGANEQFF. CDR3 DNA sequence: TGTGCCAGCTCTCCGTCTAGCGGGGCAAATGAGCAGTTCTTC.

V is TRBV15 and J is TRBJ2-5; D might be TRBD2 (6 bases). The CDR3 has 16 residues. V was cut by 1 base and J by 5 bases, with 17 bases left in between. Germline V gene lookup returns CDR1 LNHNV and CDR2 YYDKDF (reference sequence). The CDR3 reads CATSRAVAEGSETQYF. The CDR3 DNA reads TGTGCCACCAGCAGAGCGGTGGCGGAGGGGAGCGAGACCCAGTACTTC.

The V call is TRBV2, the J call TRBJ2-1, with 8 positions matching TRBD2. This CDR3 has 15 residues. The germline CDR1 and CDR2 sequences are SNHLY and FYNNEI. Germline trimming cut 0 bases from V and 10 bases from J; bases unmatched to any gene: 8. The chain's CDR3 is CASSEAGLAGHEQFF. The CDR3 DNA is TGTGCCAGCAGTGAAGCGGGGCTAGCGGGTCACGAGCAGTTCTTC.

The rearrangement uses TRBV28 and TRBJ1-5; TRBD1 agrees at 8 bases. Trimming at V came to 6 bases and at J to 2 bases, leaving 6 bases not matched to a gene. Per the germline V gene, CDR1 is MDHEN and CDR2 is SYDVKM. The CDR3 contains 15 residues. The CDR3 reads CASSRAGGGNQPQHF. In DNA form, the CDR3 reads TGTGCCAGCAGCCGGGCAGGGGGCGGCAATCAGCCCCAGCATTTT.

V gene TRBV23-1 combines with J gene TRBJ2-1; TRBD2 aligns across 7 bases. TRBV23-1 is an ORF, with its function uncertain. The V and J ends lost 7 bases and 2 bases, in that order; junction bases with no gene match: 8. The CDR3 totals 15 residues. CDR3 in DNA: TGCGCCAGCAACCAGGGCCGGGGGGCCTACAATGAGCAGTTCTTC. The encoded protein is CASNQGRGAYNEQFF.

The gene calls are TRBV4-3 and TRBJ1-2, with D tentatively TRBD1 (5 bases). This CDR3 region has 15 residues. The V gene lost 0 bases and the J gene lost 0 bases, with 8 bases spanning the gap. Germline V lookup: CDR1 LGHNA, CDR2 YSLEER. CDR3 nucleotides: TGCGCCAGCAGCCAAGATAGACAGTCTAACTATGGCTACACCTTC. Residues: CASSQDRQSNYGYTF.

The chain recombines TRBV9 with TRBJ2-4; possibly TRBD1 for D (5 bases). The CDR3 spans 13 residues. Germline CDR1 SGDLS, CDR2 YYNGEE. The ends were cut back, 5 bases at V and 6 bases at J, with 12 bases in the middle. This chain's CDR3 is CASSRQTGNIQYF. The CDR3 DNA reads as TGTGCCAGCAGTAGACAGACCGGAAACATTCAGTACTTC.

In this sample, this clone turned up once. V usage is TRBV28 and J usage is TRBJ2-7; 7 bases match TRBD1. This CDR3 is built from 13 residues. The germline V gene has CDR1 MDHEN and CDR2 SYDVKM. V shed 5 bases, J shed 10 bases, and the junction held 11 bases outside the gene matches. The DNA for the CDR3 is TGTGCCAGCAGTCCATTTAGACAGGGCCCCCAGTACTTC. It yields the protein CASSPFRQGPQYF.

This clone turned up a few times. This chain connects TRBV28 to TRBJ2-1; 11 bases line up with TRBD1. This CDR3 comprises 14 residues. Per germline, CDR1 MDHEN and CDR2 SYDVKM. V shed 6 bases and J 6 bases; nucleotides not matched to a gene: 4. CDR3 amino acids: CASSSGQGANEQFF. The DNA of the CDR3 is TGTGCCAGCAGCTCCGGACAGGGGGCCAATGAGCAGTTCTTC.

The sample holds one count of this clone. This rearrangement joins TRBV18 to TRBJ2-1; a weak D match, TRBD1 (7 bases). The CDR3 covers 15 residues. Germline CDR1 reads KGHSH; CDR2 reads LQKENI. Trimming stripped 3 bases from V and 6 bases from J, with 15 bases between. The CDR3 sequence: CASSPAAGGSNEQFF. The CDR3 nucleotides are TGTGCCAGCTCACCGGCGGCAGGGGGGAGCAATGAGCAGTTCTTC.

The chain recombines TRBV11-2 with TRBJ2-2; possibly TRBD2 for D (6 bases). The CDR3 spans 16 residues. The germline V and J ends were trimmed by 5 bases and 6 bases, with 19 bases remaining between them. CDR1 SGHAT and CDR2 FQNNGV come from the germline V gene. CDR3 residues: CASSRGLPGVSGELFF. The CDR3 nucleotides are TGTGCCAGCAGCCGGGGACTGCCCGGCGTTTCCGGGGAGCTGTTTTTT.